This T cell receptor (beta chain) was observed in a study of blood T cells in healthy people across ages. The overall study: Capturing about one barcoded beta molecule per two T cells was achieved by template switching.

The table lists this clonotype with a few counts. Germline V gives CDR1 MDHEN, CDR2 SYDVKM. V shed 2 bases and J shed 7 bases, with 17 bases lying between them. The CDR3 totals 15 residues. Alongside a J-beta primer mix, a sample-barcoded 5' primer served in a second PCR lasting roughly 6 to 11 cycles. Each sample yielded at least 2.5 million CDR3-containing paired-end reads. TCRdb passed the 5' RACE reads through MiXCR, listing each CDR3 protein once. The sample has roughly 2 million distinct CDR3 sequences, around half seen once. This chain connects TRBV28 to TRBJ2-5; possibly TRBD2 for D (6 bases). This TCR came from a middle-aged woman in good health. Sequencing was carried out using blood. The CDR3 loop is CASSLRLDPEGTQYF. The CDR3 DNA reads TGTGCCAGCAGTTTAAGATTGGACCCGGAGGGGACCCAGTACTTC.